This T cell receptor beta chain is from a study of T cell responses to AZD1222 COVID-19 vaccine (dated by TCRdb to the early 2020s). Concerning the study at large: AZD1222 recipients whose second dose came at about 4 weeks and those whose second dose came at about 12 weeks were combined into one group, since spike-specific TCR depth and breadth did not differ between the two schedules. TCR sequencing was performed for about 250 trial participants, of whom some 200 were given two doses of AZD1222 and around 26 were given two doses of MenACWY control vaccine. Trial participants were enrolled by age into 18-55, 56-69 and 70-plus year subgroups, with roughly 160, 29 and 62 TCR-sequenced participants respectively.

Findings and caveats that apply to the study as a whole: In the small 56-69-year group, the increase in depth fell short of significance, most likely because of low power. Nearly half of unique spike-specific TCRs reportedly recognized epitopes outside regions mutated in the B.1.351 and B.1.1.7 variants. Only five or six AZD1222 recipients were SARS-CoV-2 seropositive at baseline, limiting conclusions about previously exposed vaccinees. The vaccine-associated CD4 TCRs covered the entire spike protein, and the dominant responses fell in regions 160-218 and 743-854. Participants were mostly white British and included more females than males, and it was suggested by the authors that clonal diversity may have been underestimated. Because no day 14 peak-response samples were available, repertoires were characterized only after the peak T cell response. After two AZD1222 doses, both the breadth and the depth of spike-specific TCRs were significantly higher than at day 0 and than in MenACWY recipients.

As to this clone: What antigen it recognizes has not been identified. Base-call qualities are not available, and no considerably larger clone is one nucleotide away.

The sample's time point label, in plain terms: baseline before first vaccination. Vaccinee samples were obtained from the UK trials COV001 and COV002, which included a single-blind randomized controlled phase 2/3 trial of AZD1222 (ChAdOx1 nCoV-19) in healthy adults. Trial participant PBMC samples were collected at day 0 and day 28 after the second dose for TCRbeta chain sequencing. From the germline V gene (reference sequence), CDR1 is MNHEY and CDR2 is SMNVEV. The cysteine opens and the phenylalanine closes a CDR3 of 15 amino acids. Only the CDR3 DNA stays, 45 bases, in frame from base 1. Trimming at the junction amounts to 2 bases on V and 2 bases on J, and the germline ends lie 13 bases apart. The CDR3 regions of human TCRbeta chains were subjected to immunosequencing. The study's own analysis went as follows. TCRs in the repertoires were matched against a reference library of SARS-CoV-2-specific TCRs that had been generated with the MIRA antigen-specificity platform. Breadth meant the fraction of unique TCRs that were SARS-CoV-2-associated, whereas depth meant the fraction of total T cells that were SARS-CoV-2-associated. Using the MIRA data, each spike-specific TCR was assigned both to the spike region to which the TCR was reactive and to a CD4 or CD8 class. Log10-transformed breadth and depth values were compared by one-way ANOVA with Sidak's multiple comparisons tests. The table comes from immuneACCESS by way of TCRdb, which keeps in-frame sequences with V and J called. Part of the clones is missing from these tables; in studies checked, under half for an unresolved V gene and the rest for unknown reasons. V, J and clone size derive from that table, while D and trimming were established from the DNA sequence. The sample table lists 150,000 to 200,000 clones, approximately 93% of them with a count of one. The top ten hold about 3.9% of the sample.

The sequencing here drew on peripheral blood, taken on day 0 of AZD1222 vaccination. The rearranged segments are TRBV27 and TRBJ2-7, with the D segment identity uncertain. This sequence originates from an adult in good health. DNA sequence: TGTGCCAGCAGTTTAGGGCCCAACCAGGCCTACGAGCAGTACTTC. Its translation reads: CASSLGPNQAYEQYF.